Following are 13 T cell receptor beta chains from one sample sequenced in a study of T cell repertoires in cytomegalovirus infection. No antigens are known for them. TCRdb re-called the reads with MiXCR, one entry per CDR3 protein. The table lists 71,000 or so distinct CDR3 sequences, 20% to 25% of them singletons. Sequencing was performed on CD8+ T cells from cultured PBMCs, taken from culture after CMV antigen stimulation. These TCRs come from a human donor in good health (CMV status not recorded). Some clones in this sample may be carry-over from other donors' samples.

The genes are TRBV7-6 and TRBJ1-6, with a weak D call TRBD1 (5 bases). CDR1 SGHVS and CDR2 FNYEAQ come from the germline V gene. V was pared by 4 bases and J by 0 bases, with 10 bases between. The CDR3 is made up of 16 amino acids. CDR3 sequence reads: CASSSSGDSYNSPLHF. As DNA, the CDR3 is TGTGCCAGCAGCTCCTCGGGGGACTCCTATAATTCACCCCTCCACTTT.

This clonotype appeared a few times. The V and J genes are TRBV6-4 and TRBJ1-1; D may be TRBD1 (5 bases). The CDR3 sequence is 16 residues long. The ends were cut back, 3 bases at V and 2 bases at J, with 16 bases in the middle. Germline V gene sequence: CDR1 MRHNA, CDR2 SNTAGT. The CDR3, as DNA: TGTGCCAGCAGTGAACGGTCAAAGGGACCCAACACTGAAGCTTTCTTT. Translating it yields CASSERSKGPNTEAFF.

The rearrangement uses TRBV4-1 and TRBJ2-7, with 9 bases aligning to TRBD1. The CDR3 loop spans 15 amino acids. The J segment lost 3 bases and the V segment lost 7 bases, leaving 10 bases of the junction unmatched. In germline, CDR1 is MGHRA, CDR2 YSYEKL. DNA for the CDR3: TGCGCCAGCATACCAATCCCGACAGGGGGCTACGAGCAGTACTTC. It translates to CASIPIPTGGYEQYF.

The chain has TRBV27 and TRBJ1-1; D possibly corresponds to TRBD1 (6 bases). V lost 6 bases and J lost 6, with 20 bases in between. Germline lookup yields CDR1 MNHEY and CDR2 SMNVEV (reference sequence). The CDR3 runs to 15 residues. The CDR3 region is CASRREGGRRSEAFF. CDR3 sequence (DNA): TGTGCCAGCAGAAGGGAGGGGGGGCGAAGGTCTGAAGCTTTCTTT.

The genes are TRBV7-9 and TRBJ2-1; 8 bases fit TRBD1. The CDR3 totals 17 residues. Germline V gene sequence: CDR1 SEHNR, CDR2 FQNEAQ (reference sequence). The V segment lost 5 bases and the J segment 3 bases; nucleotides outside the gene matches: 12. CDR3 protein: CASSGSNGQGLYNEQFF. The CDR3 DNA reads TGTGCCAGCAGCGGGTCAAATGGACAGGGCCTCTACAATGAGCAGTTCTTC.

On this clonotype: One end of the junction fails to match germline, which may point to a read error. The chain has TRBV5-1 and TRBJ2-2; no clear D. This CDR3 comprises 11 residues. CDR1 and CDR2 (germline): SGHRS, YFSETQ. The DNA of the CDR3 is TGCGCCAGCCGCTTGGTCGGGGAGCTGTTTTTT. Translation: CASRLVGELFF.

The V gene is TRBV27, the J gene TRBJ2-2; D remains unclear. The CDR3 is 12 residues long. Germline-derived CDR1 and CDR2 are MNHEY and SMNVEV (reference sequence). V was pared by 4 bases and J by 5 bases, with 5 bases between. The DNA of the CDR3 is TGTGCCAGCAGTTCTTGGACCGGGGAGCTGTTTTTT. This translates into CASSSWTGELFF.

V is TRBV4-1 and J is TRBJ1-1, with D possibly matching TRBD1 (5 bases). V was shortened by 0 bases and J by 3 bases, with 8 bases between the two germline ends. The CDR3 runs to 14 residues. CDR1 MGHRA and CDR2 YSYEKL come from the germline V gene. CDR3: CASSQDATDTEAFF. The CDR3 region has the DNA TGCGCCAGCAGCCAAGATGCGACAGACACTGAAGCTTTCTTT.

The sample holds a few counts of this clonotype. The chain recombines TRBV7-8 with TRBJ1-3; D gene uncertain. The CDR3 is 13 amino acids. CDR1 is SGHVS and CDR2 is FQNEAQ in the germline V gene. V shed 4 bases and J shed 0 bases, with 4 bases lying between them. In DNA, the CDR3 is TGTGCCAGCAGCTATAACTCTGGAAACACCATATATTTT. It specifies CASSYNSGNTIYF.

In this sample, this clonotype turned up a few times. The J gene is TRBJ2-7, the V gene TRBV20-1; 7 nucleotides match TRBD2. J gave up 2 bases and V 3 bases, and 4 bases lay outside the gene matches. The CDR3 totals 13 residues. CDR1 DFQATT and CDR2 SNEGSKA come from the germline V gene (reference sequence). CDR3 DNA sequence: TGCAGTGCTAGTGCCAGCGGGGCCTACGAGCAGTACTTC. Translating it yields CSASASGAYEQYF.

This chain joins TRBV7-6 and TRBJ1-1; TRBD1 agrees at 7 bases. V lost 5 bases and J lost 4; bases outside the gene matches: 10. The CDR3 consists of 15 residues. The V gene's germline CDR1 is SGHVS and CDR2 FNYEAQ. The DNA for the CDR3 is TGTGCCAGCAGCGCCGGGAGTCAGGGGGTCACTGAAGCTTTCTTT. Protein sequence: CASSAGSQGVTEAFF.

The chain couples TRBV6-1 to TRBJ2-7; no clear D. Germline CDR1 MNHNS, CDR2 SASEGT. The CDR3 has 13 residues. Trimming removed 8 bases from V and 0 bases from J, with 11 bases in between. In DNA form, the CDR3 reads TGTGCCAGCTCGCAGACTCTCTCCTACGAGCAGTACTTC. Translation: CASSQTLSYEQYF.

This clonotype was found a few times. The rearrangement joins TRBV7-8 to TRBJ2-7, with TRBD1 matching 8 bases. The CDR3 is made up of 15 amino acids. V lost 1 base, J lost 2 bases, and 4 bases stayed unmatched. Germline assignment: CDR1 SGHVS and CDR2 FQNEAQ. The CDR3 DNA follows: TGTGCCAGCAGCTTAGGGGGGACAGGTACCTACGAGCAGTACTTC. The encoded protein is CASSLGGTGTYEQYF.